This note documents a single TCR beta chain sequence. The data originate from a study of T cells expressing NK-cell markers. The CDR3 covers 13 residues. CDR1 is SGHAT, CDR2 FQNNGV, per germline. TCRdb derives one entry per CDR3 protein from the 5' RACE reads, leaving out DNA. The repertoire table contains 120,000 to 150,000 distinct CDR3 sequences. The chain employs TRBV11-2 and TRBJ2-1; TCRdb names TRBD2, which stays unverified in the absence of DNA. The sequencing input was blood T cells: a sorted CD56 or NKG2C T cell subset, CD4+ or CD8+ T cells, or bulk PBMC T cells (not recorded which). This clonotype was obtained from a man aged 18 to 29 in good health. CDR3 protein: CASSLSGRVEQFF.